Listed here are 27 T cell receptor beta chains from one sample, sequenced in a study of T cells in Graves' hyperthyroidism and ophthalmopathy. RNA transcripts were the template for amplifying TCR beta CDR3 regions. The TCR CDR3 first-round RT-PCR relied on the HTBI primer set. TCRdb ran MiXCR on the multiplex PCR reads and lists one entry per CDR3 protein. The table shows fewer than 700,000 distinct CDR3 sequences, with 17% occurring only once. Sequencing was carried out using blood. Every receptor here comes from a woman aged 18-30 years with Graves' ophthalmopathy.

CDR3 sequence reads: CATSPPGTGTYEQYF. The CDR3 coding sequence is TGTGCCACTAGCCCCCCCGGGACAGGGACCTACGAGCAGTACTTC. The V and J genes are TRBV15 and TRBJ2-7, with 9 bases lining up with TRBD1. J lost 2 bases, V lost 9 bases, and 11 bases had no gene match. CDR1 is LNHNV and CDR2 is YYDKDF in the germline V gene (reference sequence). This CDR3 is built from 15 residues.

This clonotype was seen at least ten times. CDR3: CASSPRVKRGTEAFF. The DNA for the CDR3 is TGTGCCAGCAGTCCCCGGGTCAAAAGAGGGACTGAAGCTTTCTTT. This chain uses TRBV12-3 or TRBV12-4 with TRBJ1-1; D remains unclear. The CDR3 loop spans 15 amino acids. V shed 5 bases and J shed 5 bases, with 18 bases lying between them.

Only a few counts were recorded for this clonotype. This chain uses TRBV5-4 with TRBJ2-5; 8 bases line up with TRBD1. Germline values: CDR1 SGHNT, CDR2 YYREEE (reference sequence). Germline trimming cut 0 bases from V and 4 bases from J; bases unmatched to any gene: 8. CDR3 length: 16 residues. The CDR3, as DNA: TGTGCCAGCAGCTTGGGCGGACAGGGTGCCGGAGAGACCCAGTACTTC. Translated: CASSLGGQGAGETQYF.

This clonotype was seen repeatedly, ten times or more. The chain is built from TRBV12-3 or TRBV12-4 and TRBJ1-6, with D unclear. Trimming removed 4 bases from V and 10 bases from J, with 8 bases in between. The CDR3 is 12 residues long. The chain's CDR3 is CASSSLESPLHF. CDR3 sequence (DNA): TGTGCCAGCAGTTCCCTGGAGTCACCCCTCCACTTT.

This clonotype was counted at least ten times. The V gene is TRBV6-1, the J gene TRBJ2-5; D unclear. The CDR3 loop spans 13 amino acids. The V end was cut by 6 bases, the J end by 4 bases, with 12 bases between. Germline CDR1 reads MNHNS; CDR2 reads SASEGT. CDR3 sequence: CASRLPGRETQYF. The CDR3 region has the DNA TGTGCCAGCAGGCTTCCGGGTCGAGAGACCCAGTACTTC.

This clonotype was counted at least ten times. The CDR3 region is CASSPGDGMNTEAFF. The CDR3 bases are TGCGCCAGCAGCCCCGGGGACGGCATGAACACTGAAGCTTTCTTT. The chain carries TRBV5-1 and TRBJ1-1, with a weak D call TRBD1 (5 bases). Germline CDR1 reads SGHRS; CDR2 reads YFSETQ. Between the trimmed V and J ends, which lost 4 bases and 0 bases, there was a span of 13 bases. The CDR3 totals 15 residues.

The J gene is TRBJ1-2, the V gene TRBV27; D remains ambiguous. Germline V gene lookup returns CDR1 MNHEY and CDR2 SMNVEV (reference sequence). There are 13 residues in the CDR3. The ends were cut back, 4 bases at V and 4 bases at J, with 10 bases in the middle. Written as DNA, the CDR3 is TGTGCCAGCAGTTCGGCGGACTTCTATGGCTACACCTTC. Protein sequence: CASSSADFYGYTF.

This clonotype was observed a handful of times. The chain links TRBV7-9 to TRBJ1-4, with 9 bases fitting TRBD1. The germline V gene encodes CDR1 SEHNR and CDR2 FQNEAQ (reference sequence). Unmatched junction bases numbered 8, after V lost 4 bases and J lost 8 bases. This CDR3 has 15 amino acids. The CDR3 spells CASSSSGQGLEKLFF. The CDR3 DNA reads TGTGCCAGCAGCTCCTCGGGACAGGGTCTCGAAAAACTGTTTTTT.

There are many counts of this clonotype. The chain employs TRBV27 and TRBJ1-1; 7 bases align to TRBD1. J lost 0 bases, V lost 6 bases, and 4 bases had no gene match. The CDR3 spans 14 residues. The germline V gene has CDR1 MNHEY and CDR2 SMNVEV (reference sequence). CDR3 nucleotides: TGTGCCAGCAGGGAGACAGGGCTGAACACTGAAGCTTTCTTT. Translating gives CASRETGLNTEAFF.

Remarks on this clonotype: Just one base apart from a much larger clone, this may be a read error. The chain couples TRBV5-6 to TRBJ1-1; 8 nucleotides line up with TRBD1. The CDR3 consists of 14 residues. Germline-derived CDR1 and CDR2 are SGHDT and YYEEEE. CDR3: CASSGAGGGTEASF. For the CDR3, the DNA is TGTGCCAGCAGCGGCGCAGGGGGCGGCACTGAAGCTTCCTTT.

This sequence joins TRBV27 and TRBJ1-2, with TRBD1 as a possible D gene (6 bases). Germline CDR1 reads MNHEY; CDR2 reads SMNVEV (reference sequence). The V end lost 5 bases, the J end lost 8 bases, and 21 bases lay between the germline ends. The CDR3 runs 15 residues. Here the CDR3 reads CASSLRATGSWGYTF. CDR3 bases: TGTGCCAGCAGTCTGAGGGCTACAGGGTCTTGGGGCTACACCTTC.

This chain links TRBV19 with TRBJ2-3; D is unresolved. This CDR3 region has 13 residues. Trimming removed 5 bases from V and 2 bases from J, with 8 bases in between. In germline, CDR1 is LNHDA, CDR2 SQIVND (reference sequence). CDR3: CASSARITDTQYF. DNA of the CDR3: TGTGCCAGTAGTGCACGGATCACAGATACGCAGTATTTT.

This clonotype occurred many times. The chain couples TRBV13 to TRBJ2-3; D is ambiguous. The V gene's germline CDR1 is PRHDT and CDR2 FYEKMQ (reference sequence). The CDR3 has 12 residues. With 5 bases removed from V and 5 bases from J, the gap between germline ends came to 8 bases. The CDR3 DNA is TGTGCCAGCAGCCCTTACGGAGATACGCAGTATTTT. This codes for CASSPYGDTQYF.

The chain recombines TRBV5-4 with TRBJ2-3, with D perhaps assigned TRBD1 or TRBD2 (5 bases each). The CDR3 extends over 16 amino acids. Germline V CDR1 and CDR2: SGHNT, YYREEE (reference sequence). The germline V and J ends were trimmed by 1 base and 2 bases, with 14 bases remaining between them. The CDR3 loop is CASSLPGDLSTDTQYF. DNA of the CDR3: TGTGCCAGCAGCTTGCCCGGGGACCTTTCCACAGATACGCAGTATTTT.

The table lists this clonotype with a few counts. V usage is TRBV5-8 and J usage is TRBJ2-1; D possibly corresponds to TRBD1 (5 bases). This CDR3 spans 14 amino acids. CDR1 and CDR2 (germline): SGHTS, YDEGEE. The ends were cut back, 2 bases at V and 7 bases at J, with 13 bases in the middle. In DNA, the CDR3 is TGTGCCAGCAGCTTTAGGGGATTCAGTAATGAGCAGTTCTTC. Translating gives CASSFRGFSNEQFF.

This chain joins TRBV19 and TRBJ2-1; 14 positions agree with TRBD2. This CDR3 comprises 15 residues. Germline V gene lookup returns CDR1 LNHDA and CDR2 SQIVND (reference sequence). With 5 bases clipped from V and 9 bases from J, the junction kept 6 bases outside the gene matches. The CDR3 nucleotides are TGTGCCAGTAGTCTGGGACTAGCGGGAGCGGCTGAGCAGTTCTTC. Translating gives CASSLGLAGAAEQFF.

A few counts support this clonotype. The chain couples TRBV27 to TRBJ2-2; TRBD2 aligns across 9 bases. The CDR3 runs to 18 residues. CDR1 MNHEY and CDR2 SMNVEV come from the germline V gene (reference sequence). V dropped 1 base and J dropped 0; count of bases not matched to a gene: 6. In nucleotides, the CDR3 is TGTGCCAGCAGTTTATTGACAAGCGGGGGGCCGAACACCGGGGAGCTGTTTTTT. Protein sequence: CASSLLTSGGPNTGELFF.

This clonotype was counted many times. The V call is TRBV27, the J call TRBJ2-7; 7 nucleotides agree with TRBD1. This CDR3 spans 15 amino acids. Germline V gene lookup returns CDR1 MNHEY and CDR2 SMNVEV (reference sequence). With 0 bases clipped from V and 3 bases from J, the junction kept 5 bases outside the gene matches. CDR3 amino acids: CASSLSSGGGYEQYF. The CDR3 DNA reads TGTGCCAGCAGTTTATCTTCAGGGGGTGGCTACGAGCAGTACTTC.

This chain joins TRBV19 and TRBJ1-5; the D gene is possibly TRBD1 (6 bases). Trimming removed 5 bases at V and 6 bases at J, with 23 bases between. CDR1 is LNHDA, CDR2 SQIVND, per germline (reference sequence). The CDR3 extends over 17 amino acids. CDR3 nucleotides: TGTGCCAGTAGTCCATTTTTAGACAGGACGGGGATTCAGCCCCAGCATTTT. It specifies CASSPFLDRTGIQPQHF.

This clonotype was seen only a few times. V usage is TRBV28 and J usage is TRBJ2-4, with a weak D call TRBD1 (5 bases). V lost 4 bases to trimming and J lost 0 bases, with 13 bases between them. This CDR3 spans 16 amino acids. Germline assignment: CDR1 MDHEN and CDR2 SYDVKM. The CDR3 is CASSSGRLLAKNIQYF. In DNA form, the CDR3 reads TGTGCCAGCAGTTCAGGGCGTCTTCTAGCCAAAAACATTCAGTACTTC.

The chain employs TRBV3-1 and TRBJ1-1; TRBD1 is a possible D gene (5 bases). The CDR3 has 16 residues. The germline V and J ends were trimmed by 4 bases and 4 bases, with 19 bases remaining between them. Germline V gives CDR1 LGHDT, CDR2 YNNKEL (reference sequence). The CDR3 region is CASSPYRDRPSTEAFF. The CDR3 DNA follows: TGTGCCAGCAGCCCCTATAGGGACCGGCCCAGCACTGAAGCTTTCTTT.

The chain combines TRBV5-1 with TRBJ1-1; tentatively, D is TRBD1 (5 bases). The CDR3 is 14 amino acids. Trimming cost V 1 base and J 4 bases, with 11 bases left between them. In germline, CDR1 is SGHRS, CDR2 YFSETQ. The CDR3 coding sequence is TGCGCCAGCAGCTTGTCCCGGGGACGCACTGAAGCTTTCTTT. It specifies CASSLSRGRTEAFF.

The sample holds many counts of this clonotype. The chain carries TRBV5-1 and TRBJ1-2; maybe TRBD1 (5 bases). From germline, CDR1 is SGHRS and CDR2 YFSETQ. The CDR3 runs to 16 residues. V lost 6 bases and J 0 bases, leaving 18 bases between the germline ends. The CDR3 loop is CASKIDVGVANYGYTF. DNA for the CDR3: TGCGCCAGCAAGATCGACGTGGGGGTCGCTAACTATGGCTACACCTTC.

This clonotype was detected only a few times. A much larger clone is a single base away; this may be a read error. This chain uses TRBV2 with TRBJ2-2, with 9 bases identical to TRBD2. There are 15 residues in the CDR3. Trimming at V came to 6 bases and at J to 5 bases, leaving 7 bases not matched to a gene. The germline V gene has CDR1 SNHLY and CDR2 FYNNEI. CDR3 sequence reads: CASRLSGGSTGELFF. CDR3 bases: TGTGCCAGCAGACTAAGCGGGGGGTCGACCGGGGAGCTGTTTTTT.

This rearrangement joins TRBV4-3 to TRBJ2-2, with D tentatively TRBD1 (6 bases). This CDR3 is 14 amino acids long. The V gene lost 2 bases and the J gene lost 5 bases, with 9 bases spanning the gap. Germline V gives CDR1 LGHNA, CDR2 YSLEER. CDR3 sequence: CASSQFQGTGELFF. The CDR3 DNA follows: TGCGCCAGCAGCCAATTTCAGGGGACCGGGGAGCTGTTTTTT.

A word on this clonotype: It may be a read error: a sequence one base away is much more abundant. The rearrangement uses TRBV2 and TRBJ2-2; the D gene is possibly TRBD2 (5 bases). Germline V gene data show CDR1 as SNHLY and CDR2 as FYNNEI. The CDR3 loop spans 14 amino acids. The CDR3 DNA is TGTGCCAGCAGTGTTCAGATCGGCACCGGGGAGCTGATTTTT. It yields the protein CASSVQIGTGELIF.

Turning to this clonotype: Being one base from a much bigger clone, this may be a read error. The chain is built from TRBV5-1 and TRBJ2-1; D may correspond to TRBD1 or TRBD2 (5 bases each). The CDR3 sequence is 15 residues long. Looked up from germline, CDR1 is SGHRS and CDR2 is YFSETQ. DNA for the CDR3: TGCACCAGCAGCCAGCCAAATACCGGGACGAATGAGCAGTTCTTC. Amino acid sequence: CTSSQPNTGTNEQFF.